The 17 T cell receptor beta chains below come from one sample, sequenced in a study of T cells in Graves' hyperthyroidism and ophthalmopathy. Amplification yielded TCR beta CDR3 regions, with RNA transcripts as the source. The HTBI primer set drove a first-round RT-PCR of the TCR CDR3. TCRdb itself ran the multiplex PCR reads through MiXCR, one entry per CDR3 protein. The table has 690,000 or so distinct CDR3 sequences, roughly a sixth seen once. The sample consisted of blood. The origin of the receptors is a woman in her 50s with Graves' hyperthyroidism that later progressed to Graves' ophthalmopathy.

This clonotype was observed a handful of times. The chain employs TRBV6-1 and TRBJ1-2; D is possibly TRBD1 (6 bases). Germline CDR1 reads MNHNS; CDR2 reads SASEGT. The CDR3 contains 11 residues. The V end lost 8 bases, the J end lost 2 bases, and 6 bases lay between the germline ends. The CDR3 sequence is CASGQNYGYTF. The CDR3 nucleotides are TGTGCCAGCGGACAGAACTATGGCTACACCTTC.

This clonotype was detected only a few times. This rearrangement joins TRBV6-1 to TRBJ2-3; 13 bases are a match to TRBD2. The trim removed 3 bases at V and 0 bases at J, leaving 3 bases unmatched. This CDR3 contains 17 residues. Germline V gene sequence: CDR1 MNHNS, CDR2 SASEGT. The CDR3 sequence is CASSDRLAGGSTDTQYF. For the CDR3, the DNA is TGTGCCAGCAGTGACCGACTAGCGGGGGGTAGCACAGATACGCAGTATTTT.

Only a few counts were recorded for this clonotype. The chain links TRBV7-2 to TRBJ2-1, with D perhaps matching TRBD2 (6 bases). Trimming shortened V by 2 bases and J by 5 bases, and 10 bases separated the two germline ends. Germline CDR1 reads SGHTA; CDR2 reads FQGNSA. The CDR3 spans 14 residues. In nucleotides, the CDR3 is TGTGCCAGCAGCTTATCACTAGCTGACAATGAGCAGTTCTTC. Residues: CASSLSLADNEQFF.

This chain joins TRBV7-2 and TRBJ1-1, with D unresolved. Trimming removed 0 bases from V and 6 bases from J, with 11 bases in between. Germline-derived CDR1 and CDR2 are SGHTA and FQGNSA. This CDR3 is built from 14 residues. CDR3 region: CASSLAGSLAEAFF. Here the CDR3 DNA reads TGTGCCAGCAGCTTAGCGGGGTCCCTCGCTGAAGCTTTCTTT.

This clonotype was counted many times. This sequence joins TRBV2 and TRBJ1-5, with D possibly TRBD1 on 6 matching bases. The CDR3 spans 12 residues. Between the trimmed V and J ends, which lost 7 bases and 6 bases, there was a span of 10 bases. Germline V gene lookup returns CDR1 SNHLY and CDR2 FYNNEI. CDR3 sequence: CASTTGAQPQHF. The CDR3 bases are TGTGCCAGCACGACAGGCGCTCAGCCCCAGCATTTT.

V is TRBV7-9 and J is TRBJ1-2; D unclear. Germline CDR1 SEHNR, CDR2 FQNEAQ (reference sequence). This CDR3 region has 14 residues. The V end lost 5 bases, the J end lost 8 bases, and 18 bases lay between the germline ends. CDR3 coding DNA: TGTGCCAGCAGCACGGGATCGAGTATGGTCGGCTACACCTTC. Amino acids: CASSTGSSMVGYTF.

The chain uses TRBV9 and TRBJ1-3, with a possible D match to TRBD1 (6 bases). V lost 0 bases to trimming and J lost 4 bases, with 11 bases between them. Germline assignment: CDR1 SGDLS and CDR2 YYNGEE. CDR3 length: 15 residues. The DNA for the CDR3 is TGTGCCAGCAGCGTAGGAGGACAGCGCGGAAACACCATATATTTT. It specifies CASSVGGQRGNTIYF.

This clonotype was observed at least ten times. The chain joins TRBV11-2 to TRBJ1-1; D possibly corresponds to TRBD1 (5 bases). The germline gives CDR1 SGHAT, CDR2 FQNNGV. The V and J ends lost 5 bases and 1 base respectively, with 14 bases between them. The length of the CDR3 is 15 residues. CDR3: CASSPSLGRNTEAFF. DNA of the CDR3: TGTGCCAGCAGCCCCAGCCTGGGGCGGAACACTGAAGCTTTCTTT.

The V gene is TRBV6-2 or TRBV6-3, the J gene TRBJ1-2; D is undetermined. The CDR3 has 12 amino acids. Trimming shortened V by 2 bases and J by 6 bases, and 7 bases separated the two germline ends. Germline CDR1 is MNHEY and CDR2 is SVGEGT. CDR3 in amino acids: CASSYVSDGYTF. The CDR3 DNA is TGTGCCAGCAGTTACGTCTCTGATGGCTACACCTTC.

This chain links TRBV29-1 with TRBJ2-2, with 9 bases matching TRBD1. V was pared by 4 bases and J by 7 bases, with 7 bases of the junction left unmatched. Per germline, CDR1 SQVTM and CDR2 ANQGSEA. The length of the CDR3 is 14 residues. The CDR3 DNA reads as TGCAGCGTTGCCGGGGACAGGGTCAACGGGGAGCTGTTTTTT. This gives the protein CSVAGDRVNGELFF.

This clonotype was seen a handful of times. V and J are TRBV4-1 and TRBJ1-5, with D unresolved. Germline-derived CDR1 and CDR2 are MGHRA and YSYEKL. The V end was cut by 0 bases, the J end by 9 bases, with 12 bases between. The CDR3 consists of 14 residues. CDR3 region: CASSQEGTRGPQHF. CDR3 sequence (DNA): TGCGCCAGCAGCCAAGAAGGCACTCGCGGGCCCCAGCATTTT.

In this sample, this clonotype turned up a few times. The V gene is TRBV27, the J gene TRBJ2-1; D call uncertain. V lost 10 bases and J lost 8, with 18 bases in between. Germline CDR1 is MNHEY and CDR2 is SMNVEV (reference sequence). The CDR3 loop spans 13 amino acids. CDR3 sequence: CATKPQFLDEQFF. CDR3 DNA sequence: TGTGCCACCAAGCCCCAGTTTTTGGATGAGCAGTTCTTC.

The genes are TRBV20-1 and TRBJ2-7, with D uncertain. There are 15 residues in the CDR3. Germline V lookup: CDR1 DFQATT, CDR2 SNEGSKA (reference sequence). V was shortened by 0 bases and J by 2 bases, with 14 bases between the two germline ends. In DNA, the CDR3 is TGCAGTGCTAGAGATCTGGGCAGCCCGACCTACGAGCAGTACTTC. Protein sequence: CSARDLGSPTYEQYF.

This clonotype has a handful of counts. The gene calls are TRBV7-8 and TRBJ2-2; D is uncertain. Germline CDR1 reads SGHVS; CDR2 reads FQNEAQ. Trimming removed 5 bases from V and 5 bases from J, with 12 bases in between. The length of the CDR3 is 14 residues. The DNA of the CDR3 is TGTGCCAGCAGCCAAGATGTGTGGACCGGGGAGCTGTTTTTT. Protein product: CASSQDVWTGELFF.

The V gene is TRBV15, the J gene TRBJ1-6, with D tentatively TRBD1 (5 bases). This CDR3 is 15 amino acids long. Trimming removed 5 bases at V and 5 bases at J, with 13 bases between. Germline V gene sequence: CDR1 LNHNV, CDR2 YYDKDF (reference sequence). The CDR3 region has the DNA TGTGCCACCAGCTCGCGGAGGGGCCATAATTCACCCCTCCACTTT. Residues: CATSSRRGHNSPLHF.

V gene TRBV5-6 combines with J gene TRBJ1-5; possibly TRBD1 for D (5 bases). Per germline, CDR1 SGHDT and CDR2 YYEEEE. This CDR3 comprises 13 residues. V shed 4 bases and J shed 5 bases, with 10 bases lying between them. The CDR3 DNA is TGTGCCAGCAGCAGGTCCAGGGATCAGCCCCAGCATTTT. Its protein product is CASSRSRDQPQHF.

This clonotype appeared a few times. An end of the junction differs from the germline gene, which may be a read error. The chain is built from TRBV7-7 and TRBJ2-7; tentatively, D is TRBD1 or TRBD2 (5 bases each). This CDR3 spans 15 amino acids. Per the germline V gene, CDR1 is SSHAT and CDR2 is FNYEAQ (reference sequence). CDR3 sequence (DNA): TGTGCTAGCAGCTTAGAACCAGGGAGCTCCTACGAGCAGTACTTC. It is translated as CASSLEPGSSYEQYF.